The next 5 T cell receptor beta chains were all read from a single sample in a study of T cell responses to AZD1222 COVID-19 vaccine. Clones were sequenced by immunoSEQ multiplex PCR, and TCRdb holds only the in-frame ones, with some missing. The data hold 200,000 to 250,000 clones, with more than 85% observed a single time. The input for sequencing was peripheral blood, taken on day 0 of MenACWY control vaccination. The receptors shown here come from an adult in good health.

The V gene is TRBV6-5, the J gene TRBJ1-2, with 10 bases lining up with TRBD1. The germline V gene encodes CDR1 MNHEY and CDR2 SVGAGI. The CDR3 spans 13 residues. V trimming: 6 bases; J trimming: 4 bases; junction bases outside the gene matches: 2. CDR3 in amino acids: CASSRTGGYGYTF. DNA for the CDR3: TGTGCCAGCAGCAGGACAGGGGGCTATGGCTACACCTTC.

This clone was observed once. The chain is built from TRBV12-5 and TRBJ2-2; the D gene is possibly TRBD2 (6 bases). The CDR3 covers 14 residues. The V gene's germline CDR1 is LGHNT and CDR2 FRNRAP. Trimming stripped 6 bases from V and 6 bases from J, with 14 bases between. CDR3 coding DNA: TGTGCTAGTGGCCAGAATGGAGGGGCCGGGGAGCTGTTTTTT. Protein: CASGQNGGAGELFF.

The chain has TRBV18 and TRBJ1-3; TRBD1 is a possible D gene (5 bases). The V end lost 0 bases, the J end lost 0 bases, and 6 bases lay between the germline ends. Germline loops: CDR1 KGHSH, CDR2 LQKENI. The CDR3 loop spans 15 amino acids. DNA for the CDR3: TGTGCCAGCTCACCACCCGACAGCTCTGGAAACACCATATATTTT. Translated, it gives CASSPPDSSGNTIYF.

This clone appeared a few times. The V call is TRBV28, the J call TRBJ1-6; TRBD1 is a possible D gene (5 bases). Germline loops: CDR1 MDHEN, CDR2 SYDVKM. V was pared by 6 bases and J by 14 bases, with 11 bases between. This CDR3 comprises 11 residues. Written as DNA, the CDR3 is TGTGCCAGCAGGCAGGGAGCGTCCCTCCACTTT. Its protein product is CASRQGASLHF.

This clone was detected only a few times. The chain couples TRBV28 to TRBJ1-1; D call uncertain. Trimming took off 9 bases at V and 3 bases at J, with 8 bases between the two ends. Looked up from germline, CDR1 is MDHEN and CDR2 is SYDVKM. The CDR3 has 11 residues. DNA for the CDR3: TGTGCCAGTCGGTTTTACACTGAAGCTTTCTTT. This translates into CASRFYTEAFF.